The text below deals with one T cell receptor (beta chain). Its antigen remains unknown. This sample stems from a study of CXCR3-negative and CXCR3-positive naive CD8 T cells. The libraries of TRB cDNA were constructed through 5' RACE using UMI labels. TCRdb reprocessed the 5' RACE reads and keeps a single row for each CDR3 protein, giving no DNA. The sample has some 22,000 distinct CDR3 sequences. Overall study results and limits: Similar TRBV-TRBJ gene usage was seen in naive CXCR3-negative and CXCR3-positive cells, but not in memory cells. Relative to memory CD8+ cells, whose diversity was much lower, both naive subsets had comparably high diversity.

Sequenced sample: naive CXCR3- CD8+ T cells from blood. Subset in this sample: CD45RO-CCR7+CD27+CD95- naive CD8+ T cells lacking CXCR3 (TNR3-). The sequence was obtained from a human donor in good health. Some clones in this sample may be carry-over from other donors' samples.

The CDR3 spells CSVEEGSQGRHGYTF. The chain couples TRBV29-1 to TRBJ1-2; TCRdb picks TRBD1, but there is no DNA to check that call. The CDR3 spans 15 residues. CDR1 SQVTM and CDR2 ANQGSEA come from the germline V gene.